This T cell receptor (beta chain) was recovered during a study of Ad26.COV2.S vaccination and SARS-CoV-2 variants. The germline V gene encodes CDR1 WSHSY and CDR2 SAAADI. The length of the CDR3 is 14 residues. The V end lost 3 bases, the J end lost 4 bases, and 10 bases lay between the germline ends. Study-level findings and limits: Breadth, reportedly substantial, characterized the spike-specific CD8+ and CD4+ T cell responses after vaccination. Participants in the vaccine arm had higher spike-specific TCR breadth; placebo recipients had lower.

Of note for this clone: No antigen is known for it.

Sequencing was performed with immunoSEQ multiplex PCR; in TCRdb, only in-frame clones are kept and a portion is missing. The table records roughly 140,000 clones, 86% of them present only once. The rearrangement uses TRBV10-2 and TRBJ2-1; D is unresolved. This material consisted of peripheral blood, taken after recovery from COVID-19. The TCR was taken from a human donor who had recovered from COVID-19. CDR3 protein: CASSDRLVYNEQFF. The CDR3 region has the DNA TGCGCCAGCAGTGACCGACTTGTATACAATGAGCAGTTCTTC.